This T cell receptor beta chain appears in the sequencing data of a study of cytomegalovirus exposure and HLA in healthy donors. Notes on the study in general: TCR beta chains numbering more than 150 were designated cytomegalovirus-associated. Across donors, most TCRs were seen rarely, yet some public ones were widespread. It was reported that the classifier diagnosed cytomegalovirus status with high specificity and sensitivity in both the original and validation cohorts.

An approximately 130-subject validation cohort, separate from the 666-subject first cohort, supplied the donors. This clone was detected only once. What it binds is unknown. V was pared by 5 bases and J by 2 bases, with 9 bases of the junction left unmatched. This CDR3 comprises 15 residues. Germline assignment: CDR1 SGHVS and CDR2 FQNEAQ. Libraries were prepared by immunoSEQ multiplex PCR; TCRdb keeps only in-frame clonotypes and omits some of them. Among 250,000 to 350,000 clones, approximately 86% were seen once, and the ten largest hold roughly 1.2%. The sample was PBMCs. The receptor was isolated from a young woman in good health and CMV-seropositive. This chain links TRBV7-8 with TRBJ2-7, with 7 nucleotides matching TRBD1. In DNA, the CDR3 is TGTGCCAGCAGCGGTAGAACCGGGACAGCCTACGAGCAGTACTTC. It codes for CASSGRTGTAYEQYF.